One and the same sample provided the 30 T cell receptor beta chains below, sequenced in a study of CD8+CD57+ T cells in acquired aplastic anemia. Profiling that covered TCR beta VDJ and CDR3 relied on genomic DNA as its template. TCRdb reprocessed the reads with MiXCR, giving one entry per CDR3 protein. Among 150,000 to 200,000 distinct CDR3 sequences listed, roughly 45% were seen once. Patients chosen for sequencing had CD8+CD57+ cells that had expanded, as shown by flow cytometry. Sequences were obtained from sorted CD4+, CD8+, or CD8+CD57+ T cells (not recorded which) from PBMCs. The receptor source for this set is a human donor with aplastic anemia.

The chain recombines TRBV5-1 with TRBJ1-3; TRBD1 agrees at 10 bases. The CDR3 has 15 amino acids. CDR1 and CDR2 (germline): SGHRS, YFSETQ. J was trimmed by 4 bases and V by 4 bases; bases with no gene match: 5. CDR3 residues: CASSMTGGAGNTIYF. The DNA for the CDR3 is TGCGCCAGCAGCATGACAGGGGGCGCCGGAAACACCATATATTTT.

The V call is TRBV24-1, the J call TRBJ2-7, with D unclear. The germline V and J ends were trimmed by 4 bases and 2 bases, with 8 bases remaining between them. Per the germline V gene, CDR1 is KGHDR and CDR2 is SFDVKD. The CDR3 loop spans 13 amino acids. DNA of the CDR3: TGTGCCACCAGTGAGGCAGGAACCTACGAGCAGTACTTC. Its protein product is CATSEAGTYEQYF.

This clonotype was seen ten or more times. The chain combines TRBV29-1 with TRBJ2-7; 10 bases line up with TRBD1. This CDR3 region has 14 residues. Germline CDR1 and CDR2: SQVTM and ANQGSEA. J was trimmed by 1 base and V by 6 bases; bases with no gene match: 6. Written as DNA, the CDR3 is TGCAGCGTGTCAGGGGGACAGGGGTCCTACGAGCAGTACTTC. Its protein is CSVSGGQGSYEQYF.

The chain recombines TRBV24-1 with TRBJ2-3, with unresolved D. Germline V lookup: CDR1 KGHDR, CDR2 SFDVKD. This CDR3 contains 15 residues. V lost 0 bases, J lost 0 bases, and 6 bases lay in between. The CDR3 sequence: CATSDLRRSTDTQYF. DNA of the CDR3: TGTGCCACCAGTGATTTGAGGCGGAGCACAGATACGCAGTATTTT.

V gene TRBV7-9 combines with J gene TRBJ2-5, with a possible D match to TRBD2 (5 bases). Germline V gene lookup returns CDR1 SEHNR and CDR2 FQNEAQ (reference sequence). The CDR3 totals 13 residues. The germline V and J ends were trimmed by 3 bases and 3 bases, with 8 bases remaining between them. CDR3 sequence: CASSFVGEETQYF. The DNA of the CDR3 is TGTGCCAGCAGCTTTGTCGGGGAAGAGACCCAGTACTTC.

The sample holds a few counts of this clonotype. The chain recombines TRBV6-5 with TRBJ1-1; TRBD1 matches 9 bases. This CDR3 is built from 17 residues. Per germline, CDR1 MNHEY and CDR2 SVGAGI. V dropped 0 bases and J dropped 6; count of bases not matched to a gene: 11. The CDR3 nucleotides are TGTGCCAGCAGTTACTCCCTAGGGACAGGGAAGAATGCTGAAGCTTTCTTT. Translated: CASSYSLGTGKNAEAFF.

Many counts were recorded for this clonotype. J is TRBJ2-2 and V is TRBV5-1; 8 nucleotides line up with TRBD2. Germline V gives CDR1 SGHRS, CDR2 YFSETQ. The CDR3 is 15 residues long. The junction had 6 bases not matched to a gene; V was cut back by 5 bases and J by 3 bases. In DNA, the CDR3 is TGCGCCAGCAGTCCAAGCGGGGGAGACACCGGGGAGCTGTTTTTT. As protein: CASSPSGGDTGELFF.

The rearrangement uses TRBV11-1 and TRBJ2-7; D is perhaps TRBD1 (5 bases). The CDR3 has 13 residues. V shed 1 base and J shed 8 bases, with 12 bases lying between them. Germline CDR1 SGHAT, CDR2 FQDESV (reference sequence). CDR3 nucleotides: TGTGCCAGCAGCTTAGTGACACCAGGGAAGCAGTACTTC. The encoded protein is CASSLVTPGKQYF.

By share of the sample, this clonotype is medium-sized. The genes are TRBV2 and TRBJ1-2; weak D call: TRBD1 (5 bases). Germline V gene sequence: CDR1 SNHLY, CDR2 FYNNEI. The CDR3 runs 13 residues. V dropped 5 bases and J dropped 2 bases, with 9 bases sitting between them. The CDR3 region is CASSRDSNYGYTF. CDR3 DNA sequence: TGTGCCAGCAGTCGTGACAGCAACTATGGCTACACCTTC.

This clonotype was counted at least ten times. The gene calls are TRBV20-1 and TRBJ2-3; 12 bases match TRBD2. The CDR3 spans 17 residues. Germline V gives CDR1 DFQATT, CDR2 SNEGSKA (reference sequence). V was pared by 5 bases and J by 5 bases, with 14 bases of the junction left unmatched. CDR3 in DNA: TGCAGTGCTCACCGCCAGACTAGCGGGAGAGGTGTAGATACGCAGTATTTT. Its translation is CSAHRQTSGRGVDTQYF.

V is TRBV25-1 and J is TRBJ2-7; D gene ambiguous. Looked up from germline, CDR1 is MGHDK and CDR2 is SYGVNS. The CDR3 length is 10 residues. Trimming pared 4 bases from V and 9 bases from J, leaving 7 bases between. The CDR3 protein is CASSGEWQYF. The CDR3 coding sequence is TGTGCCAGCAGTGGGGAATGGCAGTACTTC.

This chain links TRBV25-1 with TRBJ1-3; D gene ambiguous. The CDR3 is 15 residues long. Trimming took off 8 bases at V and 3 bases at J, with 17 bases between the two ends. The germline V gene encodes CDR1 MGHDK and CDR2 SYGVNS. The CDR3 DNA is TGTGCCAGCTCACCACAAGATGGTGTTGGAAACACCATATATTTT. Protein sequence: CASSPQDGVGNTIYF.

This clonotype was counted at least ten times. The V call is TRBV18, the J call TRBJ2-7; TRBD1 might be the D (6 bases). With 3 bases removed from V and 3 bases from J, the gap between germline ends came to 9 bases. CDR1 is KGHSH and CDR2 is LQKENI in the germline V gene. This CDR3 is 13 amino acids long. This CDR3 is CASSPRQVYEQYF. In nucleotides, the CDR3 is TGTGCCAGCTCACCGCGACAGGTCTACGAGCAGTACTTC.

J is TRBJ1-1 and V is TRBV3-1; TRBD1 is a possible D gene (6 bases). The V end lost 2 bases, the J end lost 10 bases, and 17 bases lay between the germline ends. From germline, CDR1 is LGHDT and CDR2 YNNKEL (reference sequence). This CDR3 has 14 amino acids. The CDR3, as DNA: TGTGCCAGCAGCCAACTGGACGGACAGCAACCAGCTTTCTTT. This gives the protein CASSQLDGQQPAFF.

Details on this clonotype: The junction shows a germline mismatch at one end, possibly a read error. CDR3 residues: CASSPSFGPQGF. The CDR3 DNA sequence: TGTGCCAGCAGCCCCAGTTTTGGGCCCCAGGGTTTT. V gene TRBV11-1 combines with J gene TRBJ1-5; the D gene is possibly TRBD1 (5 bases). The CDR3 runs to 12 residues. CDR1 and CDR2 (germline): SGHAT, FQDESV (reference sequence).

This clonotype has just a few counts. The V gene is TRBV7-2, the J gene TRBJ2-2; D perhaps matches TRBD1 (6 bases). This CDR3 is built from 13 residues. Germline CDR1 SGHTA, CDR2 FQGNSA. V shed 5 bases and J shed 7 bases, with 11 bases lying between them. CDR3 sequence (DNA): TGTGCCAGCAGCGACCAGGGGTACGGGGAGCTGTTTTTT. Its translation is CASSDQGYGELFF.

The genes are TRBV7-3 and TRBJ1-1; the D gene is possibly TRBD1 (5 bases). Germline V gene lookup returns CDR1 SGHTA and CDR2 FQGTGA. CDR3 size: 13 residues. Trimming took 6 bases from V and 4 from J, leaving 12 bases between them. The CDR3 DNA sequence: TGTGCCAGCAGTCCCCAGGGTAGCACTGAAGCTTTCTTT. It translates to CASSPQGSTEAFF.

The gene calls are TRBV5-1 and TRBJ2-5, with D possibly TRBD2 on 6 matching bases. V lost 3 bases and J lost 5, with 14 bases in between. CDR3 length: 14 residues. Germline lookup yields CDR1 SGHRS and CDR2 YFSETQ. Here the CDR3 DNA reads TGCGCCAGCAGCTGGGTAGGGCTAGCGGAGACCCAGTACTTC. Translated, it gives CASSWVGLAETQYF.

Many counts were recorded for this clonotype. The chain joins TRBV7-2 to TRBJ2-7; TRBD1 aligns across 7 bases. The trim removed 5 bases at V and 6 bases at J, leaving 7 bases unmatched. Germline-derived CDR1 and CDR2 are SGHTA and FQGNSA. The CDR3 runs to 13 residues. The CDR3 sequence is CASSVDRVREQYF. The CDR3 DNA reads TGTGCCAGCAGCGTCGACAGGGTGCGCGAGCAGTACTTC.

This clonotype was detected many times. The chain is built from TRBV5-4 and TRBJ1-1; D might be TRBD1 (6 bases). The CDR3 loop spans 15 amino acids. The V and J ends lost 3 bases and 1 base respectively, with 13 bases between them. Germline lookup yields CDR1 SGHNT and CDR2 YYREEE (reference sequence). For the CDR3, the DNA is TGTGCCAGCAGCTATGAGGACAGACCGAACACTGAAGCTTTCTTT. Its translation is CASSYEDRPNTEAFF. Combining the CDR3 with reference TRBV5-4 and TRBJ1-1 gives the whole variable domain ETGVTQSPTHLIKTRGQQVTLRCSSQSGHNTVSWYQQALGQGPQFIFQYYREEENGRGNFPPRFSGLQFPNYSSELNVNALELDDSALYLCASSYEDRPNTEAFFGQGTRLTVV.

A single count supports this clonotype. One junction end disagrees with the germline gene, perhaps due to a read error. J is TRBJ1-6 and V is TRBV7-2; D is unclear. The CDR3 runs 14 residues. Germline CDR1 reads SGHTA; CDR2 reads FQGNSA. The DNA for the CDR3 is TGTGCCAGCGGCTTAGGTGAATTTAATTCACCCCTCCACTTT. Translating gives CASGLGEFNSPLHF.

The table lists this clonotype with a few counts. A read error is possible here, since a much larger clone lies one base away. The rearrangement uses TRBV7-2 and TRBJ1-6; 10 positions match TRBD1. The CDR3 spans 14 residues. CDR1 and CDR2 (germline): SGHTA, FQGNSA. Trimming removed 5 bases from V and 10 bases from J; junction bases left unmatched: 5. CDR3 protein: CASSPGTGESPLHF. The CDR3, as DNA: TGTGCCAGCAGCCCCGGGACAGGGGAATCACCCCTCCACTTT.

DNA for the CDR3: TGTGCCAGCAGCTTAGATAAGAATCAGCCCCAGCATTTT. As protein: CASSLDKNQPQHF. The gene calls are TRBV7-2 and TRBJ1-5; D gene unclear. V lost 1 base and J 4 bases, leaving 5 bases between the germline ends. The V gene's germline CDR1 is SGHTA and CDR2 FQGNSA. The CDR3 consists of 13 residues. Filled out from reference TRBV7-2 and TRBJ1-5, the complete variable domain reads GAGVSQSPSNKVTEKGKDVELRCDPISGHTALYWYRQSLGQGLEFLIYFQGNSAPDKSGLPSDRFSAERTGGSVSTLTIQRTQQEDSAVYLCASSLDKNQPQHFGDGTRLSIL.

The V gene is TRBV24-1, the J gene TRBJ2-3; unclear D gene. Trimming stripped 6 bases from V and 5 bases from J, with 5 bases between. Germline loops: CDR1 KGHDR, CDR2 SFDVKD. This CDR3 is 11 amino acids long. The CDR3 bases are TGTGCCACCAGTAGTCTAGATACGCAGTATTTT. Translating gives CATSSLDTQYF.

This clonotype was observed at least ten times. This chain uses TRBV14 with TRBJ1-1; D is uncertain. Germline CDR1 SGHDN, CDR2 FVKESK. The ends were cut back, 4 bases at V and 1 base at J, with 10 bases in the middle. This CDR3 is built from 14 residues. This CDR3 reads CASSPVWRNTEAFF. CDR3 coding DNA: TGTGCCAGCAGCCCCGTTTGGAGGAACACTGAAGCTTTCTTT.

The chain's CDR3 is CVSSAGQKETQYF. CDR3 in DNA: TGTGTCAGCAGTGCGGGTCAGAAAGAGACCCAGTACTTC. The chain uses TRBV10-3 and TRBJ2-5; D possibly corresponds to TRBD2 (5 bases). CDR3 length equals 13 residues. The germline CDR1 and CDR2 sequences are ENHRY and SYGVKD.

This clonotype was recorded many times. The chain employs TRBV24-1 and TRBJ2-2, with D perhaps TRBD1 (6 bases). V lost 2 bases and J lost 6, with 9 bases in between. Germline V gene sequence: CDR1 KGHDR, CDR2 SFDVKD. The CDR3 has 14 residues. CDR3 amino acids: CATSDSGDPGELFF. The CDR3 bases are TGTGCCACCAGTGATTCAGGGGACCCCGGGGAGCTGTTTTTT.

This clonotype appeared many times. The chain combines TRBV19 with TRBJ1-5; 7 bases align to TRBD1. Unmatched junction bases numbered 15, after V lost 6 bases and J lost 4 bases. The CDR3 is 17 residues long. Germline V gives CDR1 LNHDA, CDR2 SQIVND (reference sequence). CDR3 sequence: CASSKTRQGGRNQPQHF. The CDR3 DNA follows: TGTGCCAGTAGCAAAACCCGACAGGGTGGAAGGAATCAGCCCCAGCATTTT.

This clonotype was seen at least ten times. The CDR3 loop is CASSSQWEGADGYTF. CDR3 nucleotides: TGTGCCAGCAGTTCCCAATGGGAGGGGGCCGATGGCTACACCTTC. The rearrangement links TRBV6-5 to TRBJ1-2, with TRBD1 identical over 7 bases. The CDR3 contains 15 residues. V lost 4 bases to trimming and J lost 6 bases; unmatched junction nucleotides: 11. Looked up from germline, CDR1 is MNHEY and CDR2 is SVGAGI.

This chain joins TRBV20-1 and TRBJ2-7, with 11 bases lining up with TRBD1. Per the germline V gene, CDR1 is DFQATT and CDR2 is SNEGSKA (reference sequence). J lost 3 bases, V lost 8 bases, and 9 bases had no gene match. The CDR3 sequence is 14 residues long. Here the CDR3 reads CSTPTGTGGYEQYF. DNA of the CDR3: TGCAGTACTCCCACCGGGACAGGGGGCTACGAGCAGTACTTC.